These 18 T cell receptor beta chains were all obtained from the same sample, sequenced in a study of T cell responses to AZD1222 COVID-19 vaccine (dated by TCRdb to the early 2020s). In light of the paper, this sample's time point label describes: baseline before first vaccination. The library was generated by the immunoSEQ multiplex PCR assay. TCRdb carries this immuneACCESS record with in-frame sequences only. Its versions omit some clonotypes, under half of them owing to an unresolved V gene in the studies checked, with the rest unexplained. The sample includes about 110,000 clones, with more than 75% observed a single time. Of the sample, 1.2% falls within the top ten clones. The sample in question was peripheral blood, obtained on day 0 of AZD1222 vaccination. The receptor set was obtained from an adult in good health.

CDR3 sequence: CASTDLTYEQYF. The CDR3 DNA sequence: TGTGCCAGCACGGACCTGACCTACGAGCAGTACTTC. The chain employs TRBV21-1 and TRBJ2-7. TRBV21-1 is noted as a pseudogene. The CDR3 sequence is 12 residues long.

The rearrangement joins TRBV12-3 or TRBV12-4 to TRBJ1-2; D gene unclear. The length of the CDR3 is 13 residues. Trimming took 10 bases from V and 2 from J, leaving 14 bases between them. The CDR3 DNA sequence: TGTGCCACCACCATGTCGGGGAACTATGGCTACACCTTC. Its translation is CATTMSGNYGYTF.

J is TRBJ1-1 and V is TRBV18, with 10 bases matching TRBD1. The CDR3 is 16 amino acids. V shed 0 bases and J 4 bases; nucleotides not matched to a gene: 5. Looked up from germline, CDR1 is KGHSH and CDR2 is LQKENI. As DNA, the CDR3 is TGTGCCAGCTCACCACCGTGGGACAGGGGTGGCACTGAAGCTTTCTTT. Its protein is CASSPPWDRGGTEAFF.

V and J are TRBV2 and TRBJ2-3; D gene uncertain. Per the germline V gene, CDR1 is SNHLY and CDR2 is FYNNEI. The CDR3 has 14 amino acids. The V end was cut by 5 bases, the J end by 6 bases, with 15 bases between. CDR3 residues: CASSSLVELDTQYF. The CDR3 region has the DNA TGTGCCAGCAGTAGCTTGGTAGAGTTGGATACGCAGTATTTT.

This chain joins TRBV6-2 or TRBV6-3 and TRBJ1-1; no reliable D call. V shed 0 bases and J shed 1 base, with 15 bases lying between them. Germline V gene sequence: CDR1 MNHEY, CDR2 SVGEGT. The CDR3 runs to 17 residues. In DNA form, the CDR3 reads TGTGCCAGCAGTTACTCGATCAGATGGGGATCGAACACTGAAGCTTTCTTT. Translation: CASSYSIRWGSNTEAFF.

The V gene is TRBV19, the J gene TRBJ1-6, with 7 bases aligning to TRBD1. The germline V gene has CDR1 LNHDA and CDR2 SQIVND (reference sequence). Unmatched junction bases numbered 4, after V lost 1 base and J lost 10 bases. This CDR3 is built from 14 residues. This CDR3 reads CASSIAGQPSPLHF. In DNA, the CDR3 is TGTGCCAGTAGTATAGCGGGACAGCCATCACCCCTCCACTTT.

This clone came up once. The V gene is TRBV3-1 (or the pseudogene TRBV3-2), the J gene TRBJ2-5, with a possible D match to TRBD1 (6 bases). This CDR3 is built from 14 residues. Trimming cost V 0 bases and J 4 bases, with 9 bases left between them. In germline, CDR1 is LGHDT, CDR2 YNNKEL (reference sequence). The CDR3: CASSQDPDRETQYF. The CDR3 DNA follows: TGTGCCAGCAGCCAAGATCCGGACAGAGAGACCCAGTACTTC.

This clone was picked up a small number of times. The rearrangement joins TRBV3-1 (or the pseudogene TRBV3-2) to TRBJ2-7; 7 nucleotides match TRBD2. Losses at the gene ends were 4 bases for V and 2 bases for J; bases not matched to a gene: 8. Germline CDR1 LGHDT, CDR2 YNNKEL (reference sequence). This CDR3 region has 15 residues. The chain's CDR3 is CASSPPFGGTYEQYF. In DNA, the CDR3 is TGTGCCAGCAGCCCGCCCTTCGGGGGGACCTACGAGCAGTACTTC.

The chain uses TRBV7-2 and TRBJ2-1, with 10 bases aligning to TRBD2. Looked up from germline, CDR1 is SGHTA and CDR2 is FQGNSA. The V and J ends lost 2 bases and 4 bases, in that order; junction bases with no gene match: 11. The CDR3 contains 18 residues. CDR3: CASSLYLAGEPGYNEQFF. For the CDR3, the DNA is TGTGCCAGCAGCTTATACCTAGCGGGGGAACCGGGGTACAATGAGCAGTTCTTC.

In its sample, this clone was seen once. The CDR3 bases are TGTGCCAGCAGCAAAACAGCTAAACAGGGAGGGCACACTGAAGCTTTCTTT. Amino acids: CASSKTAKQGGHTEAFF. J is TRBJ1-1 and V is TRBV21-1. TRBV21-1 is a pseudogene. The CDR3 contains 17 residues.

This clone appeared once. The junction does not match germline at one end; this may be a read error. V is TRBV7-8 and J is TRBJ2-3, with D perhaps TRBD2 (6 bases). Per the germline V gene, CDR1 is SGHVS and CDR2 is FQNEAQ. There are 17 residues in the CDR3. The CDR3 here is CASSVAQRTKREDTQYF. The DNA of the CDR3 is TGTGCCAGCAGCGTAGCCCAGCGGACTAAAAGGGAGGATACGCAGTATTTT.

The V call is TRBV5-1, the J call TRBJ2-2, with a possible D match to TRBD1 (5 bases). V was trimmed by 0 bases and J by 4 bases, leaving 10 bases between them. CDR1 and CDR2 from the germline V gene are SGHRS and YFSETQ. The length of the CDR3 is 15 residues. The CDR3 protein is CASSLADRFTGELFF. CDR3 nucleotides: TGCGCCAGCAGCTTGGCAGACAGATTCACCGGGGAGCTGTTTTTT. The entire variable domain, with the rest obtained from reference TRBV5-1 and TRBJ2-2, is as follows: KAGVTQTPRYLIKTRGQQVTLSCSPISGHRSVSWYQQTPGQGLQFLFEYFSETQRNKGNFPGRFSGRQFSNSRSEMNVSTLELGDSALYLCASSLADRFTGELFFGEGSRLTVL.

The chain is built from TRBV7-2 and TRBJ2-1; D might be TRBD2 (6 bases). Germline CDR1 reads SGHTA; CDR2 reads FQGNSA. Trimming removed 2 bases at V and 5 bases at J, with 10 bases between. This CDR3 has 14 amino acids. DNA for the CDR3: TGTGCCAGCAGCTTAAGCGGGCCAAACAATGAGCAGTTCTTC. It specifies CASSLSGPNNEQFF. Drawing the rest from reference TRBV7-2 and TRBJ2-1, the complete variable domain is GAGVSQSPSNKVTEKGKDVELRCDPISGHTALYWYRQSLGQGLEFLIYFQGNSAPDKSGLPSDRFSAERTGGSVSTLTIQRTQQEDSAVYLCASSLSGPNNEQFFGPGTRLTVL.

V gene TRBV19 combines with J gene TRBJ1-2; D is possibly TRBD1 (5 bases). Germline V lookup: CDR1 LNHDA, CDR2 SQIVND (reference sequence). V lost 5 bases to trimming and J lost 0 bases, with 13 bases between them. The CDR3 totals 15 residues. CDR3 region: CASSPTATANYGYTF. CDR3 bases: TGTGCCAGTAGTCCAACAGCGACAGCTAACTATGGCTACACCTTC.

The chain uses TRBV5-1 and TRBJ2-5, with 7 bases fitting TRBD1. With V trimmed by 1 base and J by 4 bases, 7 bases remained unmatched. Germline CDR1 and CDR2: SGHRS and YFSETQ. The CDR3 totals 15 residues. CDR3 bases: TGCGCCAGCAGCTTGTCACAGGGGCCGGGAGAGACCCAGTACTTC. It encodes CASSLSQGPGETQYF.

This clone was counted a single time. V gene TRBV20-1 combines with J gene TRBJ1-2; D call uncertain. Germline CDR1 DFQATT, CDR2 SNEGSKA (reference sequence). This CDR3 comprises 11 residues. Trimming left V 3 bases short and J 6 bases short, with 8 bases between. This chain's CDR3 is CSASRQNGYTF. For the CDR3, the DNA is TGCAGTGCTAGCCGGCAGAATGGCTACACCTTC.

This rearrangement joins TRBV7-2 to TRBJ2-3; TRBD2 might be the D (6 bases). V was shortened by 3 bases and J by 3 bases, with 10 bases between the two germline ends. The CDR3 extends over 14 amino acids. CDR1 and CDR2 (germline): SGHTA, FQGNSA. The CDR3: CASSLAGRTDTQYF. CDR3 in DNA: TGTGCCAGCAGCTTGGCGGGGAGGACAGATACGCAGTATTTT.

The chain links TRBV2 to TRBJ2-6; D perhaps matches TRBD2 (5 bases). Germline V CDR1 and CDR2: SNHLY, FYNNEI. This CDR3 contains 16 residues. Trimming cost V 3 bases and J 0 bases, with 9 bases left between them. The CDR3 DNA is TGTGCCAGCAGTGATGGAGGTCTCTCTGGGGCCAACGTCCTGACTTTC. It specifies CASSDGGLSGANVLTF. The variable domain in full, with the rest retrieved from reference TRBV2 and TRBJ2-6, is EPEVTQTPSHQVTQMGQEVILRCVPISNHLYFYWYRQILGQKVEFLVSFYNNEISEKSEIFDDQFSVERPDGSNFTLKIRSTKLEDSAMYFCASSDGGLSGANVLTFGAGSRLTVL.